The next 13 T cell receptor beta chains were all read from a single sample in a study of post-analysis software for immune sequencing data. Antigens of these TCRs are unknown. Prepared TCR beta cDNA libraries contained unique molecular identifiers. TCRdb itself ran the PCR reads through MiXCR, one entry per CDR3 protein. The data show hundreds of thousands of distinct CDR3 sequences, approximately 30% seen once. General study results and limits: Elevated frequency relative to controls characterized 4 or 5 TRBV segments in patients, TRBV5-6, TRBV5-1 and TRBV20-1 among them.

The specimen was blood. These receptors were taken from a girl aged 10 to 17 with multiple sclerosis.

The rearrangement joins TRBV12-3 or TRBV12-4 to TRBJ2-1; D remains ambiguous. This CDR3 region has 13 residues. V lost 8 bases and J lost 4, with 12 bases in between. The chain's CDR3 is CASGPASYNEQFF. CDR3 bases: TGTGCCAGCGGACCGGCTTCTTACAATGAGCAGTTCTTC.

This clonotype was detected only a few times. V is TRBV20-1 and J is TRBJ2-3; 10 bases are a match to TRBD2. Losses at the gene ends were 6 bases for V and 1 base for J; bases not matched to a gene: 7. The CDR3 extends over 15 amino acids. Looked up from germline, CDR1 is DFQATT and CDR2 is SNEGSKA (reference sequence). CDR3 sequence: CSAMSGGVGTDTQYF. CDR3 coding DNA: TGCAGTGCCATGAGCGGGGGGGTGGGCACAGATACGCAGTATTTT.

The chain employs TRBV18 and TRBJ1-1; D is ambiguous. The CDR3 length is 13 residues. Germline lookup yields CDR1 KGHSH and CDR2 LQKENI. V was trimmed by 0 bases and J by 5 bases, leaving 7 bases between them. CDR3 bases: TGTGCCAGCTCACCACCGCGGGATACTGAAGCTTTCTTT. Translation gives CASSPPRDTEAFF.

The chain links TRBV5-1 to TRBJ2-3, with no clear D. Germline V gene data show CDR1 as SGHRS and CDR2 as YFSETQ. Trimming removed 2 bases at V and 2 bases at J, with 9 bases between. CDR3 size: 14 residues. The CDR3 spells CASSLRRNTDTQYF. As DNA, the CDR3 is TGCGCCAGCAGCTTACGGCGGAACACAGATACGCAGTATTTT.

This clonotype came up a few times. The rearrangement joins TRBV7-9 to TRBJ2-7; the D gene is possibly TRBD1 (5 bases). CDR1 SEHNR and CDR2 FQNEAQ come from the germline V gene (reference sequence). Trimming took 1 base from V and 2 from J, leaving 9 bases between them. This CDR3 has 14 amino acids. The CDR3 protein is CASSLGQYPYEQYF. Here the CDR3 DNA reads TGTGCCAGCAGCTTAGGACAGTACCCCTACGAGCAGTACTTC.

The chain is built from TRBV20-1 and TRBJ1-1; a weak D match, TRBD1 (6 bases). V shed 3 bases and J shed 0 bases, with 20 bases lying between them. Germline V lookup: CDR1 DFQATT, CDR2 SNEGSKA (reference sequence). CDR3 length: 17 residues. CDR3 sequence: CSARAGTKRTLNTEAFF. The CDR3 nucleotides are TGCAGTGCTAGGGCCGGGACAAAGAGGACCCTGAACACTGAAGCTTTCTTT.

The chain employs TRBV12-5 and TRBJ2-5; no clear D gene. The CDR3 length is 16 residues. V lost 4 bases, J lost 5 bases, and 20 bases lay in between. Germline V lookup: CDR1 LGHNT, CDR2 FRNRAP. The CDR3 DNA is TGTGCTAGTGGTTCAACCGCCAGTAGCCCCCAGGAGACCCAGTACTTC. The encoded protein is CASGSTASSPQETQYF.

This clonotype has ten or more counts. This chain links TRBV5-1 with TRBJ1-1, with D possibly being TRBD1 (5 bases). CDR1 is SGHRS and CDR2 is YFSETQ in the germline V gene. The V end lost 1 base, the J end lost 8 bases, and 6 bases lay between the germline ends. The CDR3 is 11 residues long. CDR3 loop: CASSLRGEAFF. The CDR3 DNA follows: TGCGCCAGCAGCTTGCGGGGGGAAGCTTTCTTT.

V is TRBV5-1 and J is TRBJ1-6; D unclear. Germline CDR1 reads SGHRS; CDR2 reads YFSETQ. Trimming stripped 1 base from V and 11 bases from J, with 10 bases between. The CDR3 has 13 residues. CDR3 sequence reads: CASSLQREAPLHF. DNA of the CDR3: TGCGCCAGCAGCTTGCAACGAGAGGCACCCCTCCACTTT.

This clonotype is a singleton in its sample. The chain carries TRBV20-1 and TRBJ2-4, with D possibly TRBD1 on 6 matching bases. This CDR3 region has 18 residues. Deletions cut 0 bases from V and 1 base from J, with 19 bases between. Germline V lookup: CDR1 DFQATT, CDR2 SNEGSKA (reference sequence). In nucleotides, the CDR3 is TGCAGTGCTAGAGAGGGGGACAATAACCTGGGGGCCAAAAACATTCAGTACTTC. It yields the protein CSAREGDNNLGAKNIQYF.

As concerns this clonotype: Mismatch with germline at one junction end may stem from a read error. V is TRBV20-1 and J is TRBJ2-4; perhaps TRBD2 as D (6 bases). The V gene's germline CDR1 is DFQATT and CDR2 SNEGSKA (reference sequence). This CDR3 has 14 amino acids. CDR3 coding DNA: TGCAGTGCAAGAGGGACCGACGGGGGTGACATTCAGTACTTC. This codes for CSARGTDGGDIQYF.

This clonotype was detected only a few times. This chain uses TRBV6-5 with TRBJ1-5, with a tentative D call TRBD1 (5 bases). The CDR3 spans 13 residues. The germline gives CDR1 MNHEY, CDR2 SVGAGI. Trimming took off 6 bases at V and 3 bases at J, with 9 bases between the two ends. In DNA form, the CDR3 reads TGTGCCAGCAGGTCAGGGATCAATCAGCCCCAGCATTTT. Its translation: CASRSGINQPQHF.

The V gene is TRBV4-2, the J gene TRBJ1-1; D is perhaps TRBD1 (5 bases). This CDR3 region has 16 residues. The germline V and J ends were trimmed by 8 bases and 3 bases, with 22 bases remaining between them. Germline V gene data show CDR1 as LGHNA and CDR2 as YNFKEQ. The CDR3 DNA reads TGTGCCAGCGGGAACCGGGACTCACCCATGGACACTGAAGCTTTCTTT. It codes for CASGNRDSPMDTEAFF.